This T cell receptor (beta chain) was found in a study of OX40 agonist ivuxolimab in advanced cancers. General notes on the study: Ivuxolimab, which targeted the costimulatory receptor OX40 (CD134), was an agonistic, fully human IgG2 monoclonal antibody. Intravenous ivuxolimab was administered to patients every 2 weeks at six dose levels: 0.01, 0.1, 0.3, 1.5, 3 and 10 mg/kg. Of the approximately 50 dose-escalation patients, hepatocellular carcinoma was present in roughly 19, melanoma in approximately 15, renal cell carcinoma in 9 and head and neck cancer in 9. In the dose-escalation cohort, over 65% of patients were male, and the mean age was roughly 60 years, with a range of roughly 20 to 80. Prior anti-PD-1, anti-PD-L1 or anti-CTLA-4 therapy was permitted, and 30% to 50% of dose-escalation patients had received checkpoint inhibitors. Three dose-escalation patients achieved partial responses, one with hepatocellular carcinoma and two with cutaneous melanoma. Peripheral TCRbeta sequencing aimed to test whether ivuxolimab altered TCR sequence diversity and caused clonal T-cell expansion. The paper covers the monotherapy dose-escalation part of the phase I ivuxolimab trial, which included N ≈ 50 patients. General study outcomes and caveats: At doses from 0.1 to 3.0 mg/kg, clonal expansion was seen in both CD4+ and CD8+ blood T cells between baseline and week 6. In the 0.1-3.0 mg/kg groups, partial responders had among the lowest normalized peripheral clonal expansion, particularly in CD8+ T cells. Low levels of normalized T-cell clonal expansion were also shown by some nonresponding patients. After ivuxolimab, expanded clones were on average more numerous among CD8+ T cells than among CD4+ T cells. The antigen specificity of the clonally expanded peripheral T cells was not determined.

As for this clone: Its antigen remains undetermined. Nothing much larger sits one base from this clone, and base qualities are not available.

Including the terminal cysteine and phenylalanine, the CDR3 comprises 15 residues. The read is trimmed to its CDR3 DNA, 45 bases read in frame from base 1. The junction carries 11 bases between V and J, which are trimmed by 5 bases and 2 bases respectively. Based on the germline V gene, the CDR1 and CDR2 sequences are SGHTS and YDEGEE. Genomic DNA was extracted from sorted cells for sequencing of the TCRbeta CDR3 region. The immunoSEQ Assay was used for sequencing of TCRbeta CDR3 regions. What TCRdb holds here is the immuneACCESS table cut down to in-frame rearrangements. Part of the clones is not present; checked against another copy, under half of the missing clones reflect an unresolved V gene, and the others are unexplained. This sample lists 82,000 or so clones; over 85% were detected once. The ten most abundant clones make up 0.6% to 0.7% of the sample. The trial excluded patients who had a history of autoimmune disease or who were on systemic immunosuppression. Peripheral blood for TCR sequencing was collected from all dose cohorts at baseline, on cycle 4 day 1, and on cycle 7 day 1. Samples were obtained from an open-label, multicenter, first-in-human phase I dose-escalation trial of ivuxolimab. Adults with locally advanced or metastatic melanoma, renal cell, hepatocellular, or head and neck squamous cell carcinoma were enrolled in the trial. Before TCR sequencing, CD4+ T cells and CD8+ T cells from peripheral blood were sorted into separate populations.

Sequencing was performed on CD4+ or CD8+ T cells sorted from blood, taken in a trial of the OX40 agonist ivuxolimab. This TCR was recovered from an adult with an advanced solid tumor such as melanoma, head and neck, liver or kidney cancer. The chain employs TRBV5-8 and TRBJ2-6; tentative D gene TRBD2, with 7 bases matching. The sequence in DNA is TGTGCCAGCAGTCGCGGGGGCACTGGGGCCAACGTCCTGACTTTC. Its protein is CASSRGGTGANVLTF.